This TCR beta chain came from a study of technical replicates of blood from several donors. Germline CDR1 and CDR2: SGHNT and YENEEA. Losses at the gene ends were 5 bases for V and 0 bases for J; bases not matched to a gene: 6. This CDR3 is 17 amino acids long. Libraries were prepared by immunoSEQ multiplex PCR; TCRdb keeps only in-frame clonotypes and omits some of them. The sample contains about 97,000 clones, roughly 96% of which appear only once. The genes are TRBV11-3 and TRBJ2-1, with 11 bases fitting TRBD2. The TCR was taken from a human donor in good health. The sample was T cells isolated from PBMCs. The CDR3 region has the DNA TGTGCCAGCAGCGGGACTAGCGGCCTGAGCTCCTACAATGAGCAGTTCTTC. It is translated as CASSGTSGLSSYNEQFF.